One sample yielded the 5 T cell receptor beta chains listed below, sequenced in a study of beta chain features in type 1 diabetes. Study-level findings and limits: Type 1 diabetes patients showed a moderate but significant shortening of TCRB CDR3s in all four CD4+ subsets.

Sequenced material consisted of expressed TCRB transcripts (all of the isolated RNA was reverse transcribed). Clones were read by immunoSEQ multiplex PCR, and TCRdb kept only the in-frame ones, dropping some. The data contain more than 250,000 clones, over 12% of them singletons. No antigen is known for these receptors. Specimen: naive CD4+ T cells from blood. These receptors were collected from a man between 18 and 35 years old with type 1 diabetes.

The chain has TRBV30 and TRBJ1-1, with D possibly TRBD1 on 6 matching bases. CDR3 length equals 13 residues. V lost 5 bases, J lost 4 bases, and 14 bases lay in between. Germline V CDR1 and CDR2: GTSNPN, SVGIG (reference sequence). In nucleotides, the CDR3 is TGTGCCTGGGACCAGGGACAAGCCACTGAAGCTTTCTTT. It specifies CAWDQGQATEAFF.

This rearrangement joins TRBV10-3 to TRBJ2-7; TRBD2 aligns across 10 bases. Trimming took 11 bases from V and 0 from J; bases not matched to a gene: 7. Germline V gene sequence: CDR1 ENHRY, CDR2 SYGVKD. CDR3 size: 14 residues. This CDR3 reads CACSGLASSYEQYF. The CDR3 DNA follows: TGTGCCTGCTCGGGACTAGCGTCCTCCTACGAGCAGTACTTC.

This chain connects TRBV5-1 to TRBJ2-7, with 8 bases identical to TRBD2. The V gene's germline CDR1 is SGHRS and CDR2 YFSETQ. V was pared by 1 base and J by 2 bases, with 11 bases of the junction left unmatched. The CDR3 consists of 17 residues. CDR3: CASSLSHAGGEPYEQYF. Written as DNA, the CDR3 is TGCGCCAGCAGCTTGTCCCATGCGGGGGGCGAACCCTACGAGCAGTACTTC.

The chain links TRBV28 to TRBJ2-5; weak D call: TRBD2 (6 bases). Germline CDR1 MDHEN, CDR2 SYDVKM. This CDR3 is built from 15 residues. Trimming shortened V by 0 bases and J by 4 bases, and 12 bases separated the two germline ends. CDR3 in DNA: TGTGCCAGCAGTTTATGGGTCGGGGGAGGAGAGACCCAGTACTTC. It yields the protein CASSLWVGGGETQYF.

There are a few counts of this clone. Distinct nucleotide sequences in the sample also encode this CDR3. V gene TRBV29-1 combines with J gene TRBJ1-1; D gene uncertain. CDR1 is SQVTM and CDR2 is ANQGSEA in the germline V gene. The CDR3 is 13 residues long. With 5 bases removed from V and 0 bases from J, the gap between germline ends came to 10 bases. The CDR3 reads CSVTGLLNTEAFF. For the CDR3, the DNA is TGCAGCGTTACGGGTCTGCTGAACACTGAAGCTTTCTTT.